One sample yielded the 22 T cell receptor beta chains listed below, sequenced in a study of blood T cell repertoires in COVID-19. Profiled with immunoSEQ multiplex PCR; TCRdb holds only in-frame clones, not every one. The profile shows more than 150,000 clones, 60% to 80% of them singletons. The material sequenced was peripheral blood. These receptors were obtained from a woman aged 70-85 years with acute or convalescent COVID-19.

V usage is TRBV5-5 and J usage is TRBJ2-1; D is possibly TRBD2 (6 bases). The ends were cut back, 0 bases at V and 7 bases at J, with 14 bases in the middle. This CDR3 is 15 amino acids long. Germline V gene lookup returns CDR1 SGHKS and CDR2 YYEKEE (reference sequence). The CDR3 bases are TGTGCCAGCAGCTTGGCCGTCGGGCGGGGAAATGAGCAGTTCTTC. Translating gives CASSLAVGRGNEQFF.

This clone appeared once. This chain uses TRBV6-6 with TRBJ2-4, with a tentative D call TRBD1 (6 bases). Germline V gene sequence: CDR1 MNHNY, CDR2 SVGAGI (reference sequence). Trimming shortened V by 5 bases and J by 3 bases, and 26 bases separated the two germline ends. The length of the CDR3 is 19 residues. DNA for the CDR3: TGTGCCAGCAGTCTCCAGGGGATACCCCCCGCTCTAGGCAAAAACATTCAGTACTTC. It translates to CASSLQGIPPALGKNIQYF.

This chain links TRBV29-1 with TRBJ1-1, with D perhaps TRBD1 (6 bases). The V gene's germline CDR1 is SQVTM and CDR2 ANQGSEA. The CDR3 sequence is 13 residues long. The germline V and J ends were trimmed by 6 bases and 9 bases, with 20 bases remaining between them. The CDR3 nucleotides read TGCAGCGTAGGACGGACAGCCAAGCTTCAAGCTTTCTTT. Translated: CSVGRTAKLQAFF.

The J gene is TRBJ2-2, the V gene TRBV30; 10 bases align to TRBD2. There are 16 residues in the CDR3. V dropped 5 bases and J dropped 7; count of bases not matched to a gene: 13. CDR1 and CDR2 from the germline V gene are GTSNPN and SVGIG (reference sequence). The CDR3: CAWAGKASGSSGELFF. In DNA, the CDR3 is TGTGCCTGGGCCGGGAAGGCTAGCGGGAGCAGCGGGGAGCTGTTTTTT.

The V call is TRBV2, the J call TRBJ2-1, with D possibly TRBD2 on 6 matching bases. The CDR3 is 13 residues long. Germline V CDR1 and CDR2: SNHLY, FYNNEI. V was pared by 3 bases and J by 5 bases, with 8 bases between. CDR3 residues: CASSEEGHNEQFF. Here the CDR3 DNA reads TGTGCCAGCAGTGAGGAGGGGCACAATGAGCAGTTCTTC.

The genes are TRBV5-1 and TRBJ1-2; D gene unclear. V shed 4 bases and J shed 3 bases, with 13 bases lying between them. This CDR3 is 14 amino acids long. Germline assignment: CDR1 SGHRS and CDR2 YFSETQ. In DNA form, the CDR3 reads TGCGCCAGCAGCGCTACGGGAAGGGACTATGGCTACACCTTC. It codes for CASSATGRDYGYTF.

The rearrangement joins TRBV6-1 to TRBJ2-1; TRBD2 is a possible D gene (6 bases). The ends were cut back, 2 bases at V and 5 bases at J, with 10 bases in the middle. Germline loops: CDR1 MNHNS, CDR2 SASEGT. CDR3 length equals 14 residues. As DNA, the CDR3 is TGTGCCAGCAGTGAAAGCGGGCACAACAATGAGCAGTTCTTC. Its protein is CASSESGHNNEQFF.

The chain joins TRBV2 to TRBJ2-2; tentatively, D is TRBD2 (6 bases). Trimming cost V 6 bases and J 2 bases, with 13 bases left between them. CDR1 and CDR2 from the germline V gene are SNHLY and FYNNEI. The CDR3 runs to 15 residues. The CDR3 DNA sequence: TGTGCCAGCAGCGAGAGCGGGTACAACACCGGGGAGCTGTTTTTT. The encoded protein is CASSESGYNTGELFF.

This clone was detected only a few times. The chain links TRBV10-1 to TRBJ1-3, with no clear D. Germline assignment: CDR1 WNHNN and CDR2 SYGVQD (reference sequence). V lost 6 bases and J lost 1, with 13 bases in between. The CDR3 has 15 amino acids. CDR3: CASSGPGSSGNTIYF. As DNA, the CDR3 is TGCGCCAGCAGCGGCCCAGGATCTTCTGGAAACACCATATATTTT.

CDR3: CASSSGTGFGYTF. CDR3 coding DNA: TGCGCCAGCAGCTCCGGGACAGGGTTCGGCTACACCTTC. The chain uses TRBV10-1 and TRBJ1-2, with 9 positions matching TRBD1. The CDR3 runs to 13 residues. The V gene end was trimmed by 6 bases and the J gene end by 8 bases; junction bases not matched to a gene: 7. Germline loops: CDR1 WNHNN, CDR2 SYGVQD (reference sequence).

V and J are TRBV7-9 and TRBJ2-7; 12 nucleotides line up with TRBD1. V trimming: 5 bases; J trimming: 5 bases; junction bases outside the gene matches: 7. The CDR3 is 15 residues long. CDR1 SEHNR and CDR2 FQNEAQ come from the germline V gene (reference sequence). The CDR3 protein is CASSPSGQGANEQYF. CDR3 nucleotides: TGTGCCAGCAGCCCCTCGGGACAGGGGGCTAACGAGCAGTACTTC.

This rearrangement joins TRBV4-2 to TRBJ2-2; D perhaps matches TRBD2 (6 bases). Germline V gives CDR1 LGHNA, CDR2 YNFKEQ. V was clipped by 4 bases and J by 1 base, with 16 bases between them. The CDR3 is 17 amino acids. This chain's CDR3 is CASSREFTSLNTGELFF. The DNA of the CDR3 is TGTGCCAGCAGCCGGGAGTTCACTAGCCTGAACACCGGGGAGCTGTTTTTT.

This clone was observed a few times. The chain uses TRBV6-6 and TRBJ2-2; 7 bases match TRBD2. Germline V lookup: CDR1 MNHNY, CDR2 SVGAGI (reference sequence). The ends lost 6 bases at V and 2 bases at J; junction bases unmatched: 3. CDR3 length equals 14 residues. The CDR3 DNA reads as TGTGCCAGCAGCCCGGGAGGAAACACCGGGGAGCTGTTTTTT. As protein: CASSPGGNTGELFF.

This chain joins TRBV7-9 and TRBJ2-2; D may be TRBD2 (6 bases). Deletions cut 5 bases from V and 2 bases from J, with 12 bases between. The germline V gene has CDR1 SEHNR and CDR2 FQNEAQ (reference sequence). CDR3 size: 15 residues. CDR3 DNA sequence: TGTGCCAGCAGCCACCGGGACTCCAACACCGGGGAGCTGTTTTTT. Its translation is CASSHRDSNTGELFF.

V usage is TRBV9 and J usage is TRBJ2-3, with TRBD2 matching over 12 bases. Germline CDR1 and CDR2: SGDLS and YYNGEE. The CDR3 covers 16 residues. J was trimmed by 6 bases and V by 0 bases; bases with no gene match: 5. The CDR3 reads CASSVGASGRADTQYF. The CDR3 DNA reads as TGTGCCAGCAGCGTAGGGGCTAGCGGGAGGGCGGATACGCAGTATTTT.

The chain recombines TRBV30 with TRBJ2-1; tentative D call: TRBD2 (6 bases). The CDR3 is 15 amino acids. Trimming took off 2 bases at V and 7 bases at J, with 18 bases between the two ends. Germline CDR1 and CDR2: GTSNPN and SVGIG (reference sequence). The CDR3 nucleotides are TGTGCCTGGAGTTTAGGTGGCGGGACTTCGAATGAGCAGTTCTTC. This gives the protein CAWSLGGGTSNEQFF.

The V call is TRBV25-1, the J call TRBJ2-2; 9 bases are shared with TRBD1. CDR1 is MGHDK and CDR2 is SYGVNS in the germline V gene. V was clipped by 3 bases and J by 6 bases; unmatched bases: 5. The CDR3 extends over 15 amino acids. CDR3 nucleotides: TGTGCCAGCAGTGAGCGACAGGGGGGAGCCGGGGAGCTGTTTTTT. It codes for CASSERQGGAGELFF.

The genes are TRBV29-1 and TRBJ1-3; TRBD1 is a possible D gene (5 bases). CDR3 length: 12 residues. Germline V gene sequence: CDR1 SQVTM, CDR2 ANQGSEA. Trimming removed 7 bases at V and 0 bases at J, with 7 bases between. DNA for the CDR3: TGCAGCGCTAGGGGCTCTGGAAACACCATATATTTT. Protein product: CSARGSGNTIYF. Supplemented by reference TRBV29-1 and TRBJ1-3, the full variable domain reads SAVISQKPSRDICQRGTSLTIQCQVDSQVTMMFWYRQQPGQSLTLIATANQGSEATYESGFVIDKFPISRPNLTFSTLTVSNMSPEDSSIYLCSARGSGNTIYFGEGSWLTVV.

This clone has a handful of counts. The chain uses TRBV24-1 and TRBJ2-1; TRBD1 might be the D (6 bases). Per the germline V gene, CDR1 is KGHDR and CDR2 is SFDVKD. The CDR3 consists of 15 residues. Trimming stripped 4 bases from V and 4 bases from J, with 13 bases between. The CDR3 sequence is CATSDQTGAYNEQFF. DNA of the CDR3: TGTGCCACCAGTGACCAGACAGGAGCATACAATGAGCAGTTCTTC.

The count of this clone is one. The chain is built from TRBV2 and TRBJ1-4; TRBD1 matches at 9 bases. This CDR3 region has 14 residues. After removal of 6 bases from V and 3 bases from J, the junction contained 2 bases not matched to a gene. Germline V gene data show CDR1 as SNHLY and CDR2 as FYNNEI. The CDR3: CASRQGAPNEKLFF. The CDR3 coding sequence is TGTGCCAGCAGACAGGGGGCTCCTAATGAAAAACTGTTTTTT.

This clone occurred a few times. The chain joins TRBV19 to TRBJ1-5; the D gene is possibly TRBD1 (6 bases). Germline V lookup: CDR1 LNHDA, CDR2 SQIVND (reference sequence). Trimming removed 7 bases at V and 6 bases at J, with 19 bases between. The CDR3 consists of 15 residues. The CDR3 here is CASKVGLGAGQPQHF. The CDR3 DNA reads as TGTGCCAGTAAGGTTGGGTTGGGGGCCGGTCAGCCCCAGCATTTT.

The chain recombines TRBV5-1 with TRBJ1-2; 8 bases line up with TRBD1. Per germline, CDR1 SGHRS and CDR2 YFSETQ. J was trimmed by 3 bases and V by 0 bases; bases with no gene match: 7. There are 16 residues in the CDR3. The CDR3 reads CASSLVPQGADYGYTF. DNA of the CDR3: TGCGCCAGCAGCTTGGTGCCCCAGGGGGCGGACTATGGCTACACCTTC. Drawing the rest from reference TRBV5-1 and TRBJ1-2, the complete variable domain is KAGVTQTPRYLIKTRGQQVTLSCSPISGHRSVSWYQQTPGQGLQFLFEYFSETQRNKGNFPGRFSGRQFSNSRSEMNVSTLELGDSALYLCASSLVPQGADYGYTFGSGTRLTVV.